This entry lists 8 T cell receptor beta chains sequenced from one sample in a study of neurological immune-mediated disorders (dated by TCRdb to about 2019). According to the study, the label for this sample's time point signals: longitudinal time-point 2. Preparation of the library involved 5' RACE. Sequencing relied on an Illumina HiSeq 2500. The public reads were reanalyzed by TCRdb: fastp trimming at Q25, MiXCR alignment, in-frame beta chains only. Merged by CDR3 protein, the rows form single entries marked with the most common genes and DNA. The sample records around 50,000 distinct CDR3 sequences, roughly 13% of which are singletons. Clones ranked in the top ten supply 3.5% to 5% of the sample. The sequenced material came from PBMCs. The receptors stem from a male donor with HTLV-1-associated myelopathy (HAM/TSP).

This clonotype was picked up many times. The gene calls are TRBV20-1 and TRBJ2-3; 9 bases agree with TRBD2. This CDR3 spans 18 amino acids. Unmatched junction bases numbered 12, after V lost 0 bases and J lost 2 bases. Germline V CDR1 and CDR2: DFQATT, SNEGSKA (reference sequence). Written as DNA, the CDR3 is TGCAGTGCTAGAGATCAGCGGGGGGCCCTCTCTTCCACAGATACGCAGTATTTT. This gives the protein CSARDQRGALSSTDTQYF.

This clonotype was observed many times. The chain recombines TRBV11-2 with TRBJ2-5, with 11 bases aligning to TRBD1. The V segment lost 5 bases and the J segment 2 bases; nucleotides outside the gene matches: 13. Per germline, CDR1 SGHAT and CDR2 FQNNGV. This CDR3 is built from 18 residues. In DNA form, the CDR3 reads TGTGCCAGCAGCCGAGAAGGGACAGGGGGACCCTTACAAGAGACCCAGTACTTC. Translation gives CASSREGTGGPLQETQYF.

This clonotype has only one observation. This rearrangement joins TRBV20-1 to TRBJ2-1; 11 nucleotides align to TRBD2. CDR3 length equals 18 residues. Germline assignment: CDR1 DFQATT and CDR2 SNEGSKA (reference sequence). Unmatched junction bases numbered 13, after V lost 5 bases and J lost 1 base. The CDR3 DNA reads as TGCAGTGCTCCCCGGGGTAGCGGGGGGGCGGGGTCCTACAATGAGCAGTTCTTC. The encoded protein is CSAPRGSGGAGSYNEQFF.

This clonotype was recorded many times. This chain connects TRBV27 to TRBJ2-2, with TRBD1 matching 9 bases. This CDR3 region has 16 residues. The V segment lost 5 bases and the J segment 4 bases; nucleotides outside the gene matches: 8. Germline values: CDR1 MNHEY, CDR2 SMNVEV (reference sequence). The CDR3 region is CASSMRQGGITGELFF. CDR3 nucleotides: TGTGCCAGCAGTATGAGACAGGGGGGGATCACCGGGGAGCTGTTTTTT.

This clonotype was detected many times. The chain uses TRBV29-1 and TRBJ1-1, with D perhaps TRBD1 (6 bases). This CDR3 spans 13 amino acids. Trimming shortened V by 7 bases and J by 0 bases, and 12 bases separated the two germline ends. CDR1 and CDR2 from the germline V gene are SQVTM and ANQGSEA. The CDR3 here is CSANGQLNTEAFF. The CDR3 DNA sequence: TGCAGCGCCAATGGACAGTTGAACACTGAAGCTTTCTTT.

The chain couples TRBV7-9 to TRBJ2-3, with TRBD1 matching over 8 bases. This CDR3 has 13 residues. CDR1 and CDR2 (germline): SEHNR, FQNEAQ (reference sequence). Trimming cost V 6 bases and J 4 bases; bases outside gene matches: 3. The CDR3 here is CASSPRGPDTQYF. As DNA, the CDR3 is TGTGCCAGCAGTCCCAGGGGGCCAGATACGCAGTATTTT.

This clonotype was found many times. J is TRBJ2-5 and V is TRBV28; TRBD1 matches at 10 bases. The CDR3 spans 14 residues. Germline CDR1 is MDHEN and CDR2 is SYDVKM. The junction had 4 bases not matched to a gene; V was cut back by 7 bases and J by 2 bases. The CDR3 DNA follows: TGTGCCAGCATTGACAGGGGGCCACAAGAGACCCAGTACTTC. This sequence encodes CASIDRGPQETQYF.

This clonotype was counted many times. The chain joins TRBV5-5 to TRBJ2-1; 10 bases align to TRBD2. CDR3 size: 19 residues. Germline-derived CDR1 and CDR2 are SGHKS and YYEKEE (reference sequence). V lost 0 bases, J lost 0 bases, and 9 bases stayed unmatched. The CDR3 coding sequence is TGTGCCAGCAGCTTGGTGCTAGCGGGGGTCAGGAGCTCCTACAATGAGCAGTTCTTC. It encodes CASSLVLAGVRSSYNEQFF.